Below are 21 T cell receptor beta chains sequenced from a single sample in a study of OX40 agonist ivuxolimab in advanced cancers. Preparation of the library involved the immunoSEQ multiplex PCR assay. Sourced from immuneACCESS, this table was stored by TCRdb with only in-frame sequences that have V and J called. A share of the clones is absent; for the studies checked, an unresolved V gene accounts for under half, and the remainder has no known explanation. The sample records 90,000 or so clones, about 91% of which are singletons. Together, the top ten hold around 2.6% of the sample. This specimen was CD4+ or CD8+ T cells sorted from blood, taken in a trial of the OX40 agonist ivuxolimab. The receptors shown here come from an adult with an advanced solid tumor such as melanoma, head and neck, liver or kidney cancer.

The chain uses TRBV18 and TRBJ2-7; possible D gene TRBD2, 6 bases. Trimming cost V 1 base and J 4 bases, with 14 bases left between them. The CDR3 is 15 residues long. Per the germline V gene, CDR1 is KGHSH and CDR2 is LQKENI. CDR3: CASSPRVAVSYEQYF. The CDR3 nucleotides read TGTGCCAGCTCACCACGGGTAGCGGTATCATACGAGCAGTACTTC.

This chain joins TRBV6-5 and TRBJ2-7; 7 bases are a match to TRBD1. J was trimmed by 3 bases and V by 4 bases; bases with no gene match: 6. Germline V lookup: CDR1 MNHEY, CDR2 SVGAGI. This CDR3 region has 14 residues. DNA of the CDR3: TGTGCCAGCAGTTCCGGGACAGTTCGCTACGAGCAGTACTTC. Translated: CASSSGTVRYEQYF.

The sample holds one count of this clone. The V gene is TRBV19, the J gene TRBJ2-1; D is undetermined. Trimming shortened V by 10 bases and J by 1 base, and 5 bases separated the two germline ends. This CDR3 region has 11 residues. The germline CDR1 and CDR2 sequences are LNHDA and SQIVND (reference sequence). CDR3 nucleotides: TGTGCCACGGATTCCTACAATGAGCAGTTCTTC. It yields the protein CATDSYNEQFF.

The sample holds a few counts of this clone. CDR3 amino acids: CASSRGGGMGSEQYF. The DNA of the CDR3 is TGTGCCAGCAGTCGAGGAGGGGGGATGGGCTCCGAGCAGTACTTC. The chain has TRBV2 and TRBJ2-7, with D possibly being TRBD1 or TRBD2 (6 bases each). CDR1 is SNHLY, CDR2 FYNNEI, per germline. V dropped 5 bases and J dropped 6 bases, with 20 bases sitting between them. The CDR3 runs to 15 residues. The variable domain in full, completed from reference TRBV2 and TRBJ2-7, reads EPEVTQTPSHQVTQMGQEVILRCVPISNHLYFYWYRQILGQKVEFLVSFYNNEISEKSEIFDDQFSVERPDGSNFTLKIRSTKLEDSAMYFCASSRGGGMGSEQYFGPGTRLTVT.

This chain links TRBV5-4 with TRBJ1-2; perhaps TRBD1 as D (5 bases). Germline V gene data show CDR1 as SGHNT and CDR2 as YYREEE (reference sequence). V lost 5 bases, J lost 6 bases, and 17 bases lay in between. This CDR3 spans 14 amino acids. In DNA, the CDR3 is TGTGCCAGCAGGTACGGGACTGCACTCCATGGCTACACCTTC. Protein: CASRYGTALHGYTF.

This clone occurred a few times. The gene calls are TRBV5-1 and TRBJ1-1; the match to TRBD1 covers 8 bases. The CDR3 totals 13 residues. CDR1 is SGHRS, CDR2 YFSETQ, per germline. The V segment lost 4 bases and the J segment 4 bases; nucleotides outside the gene matches: 3. DNA of the CDR3: TGCGCCAGCAGCAGCGGACAGGGCACTGAAGCTTTCTTT. Encoded protein: CASSSGQGTEAFF. The full variable domain, completed using reference TRBV5-1 and TRBJ1-1, is KAGVTQTPRYLIKTRGQQVTLSCSPISGHRSVSWYQQTPGQGLQFLFEYFSETQRNKGNFPGRFSGRQFSNSRSEMNVSTLELGDSALYLCASSSGQGTEAFFGQGTRLTVV.

This chain connects TRBV7-9 to TRBJ1-3; tentatively, D is TRBD1 (6 bases). This CDR3 comprises 14 residues. V lost 4 bases and J 0 bases, leaving 7 bases between the germline ends. The germline V gene has CDR1 SEHNR and CDR2 FQNEAQ (reference sequence). The CDR3 here is CASSWTVSGNTIYF. The CDR3, as DNA: TGTGCCAGCAGCTGGACAGTCTCTGGAAACACCATATATTTT.

This chain links TRBV28 with TRBJ2-3; TRBD2 matches 9 bases. After removal of 7 bases from V and 6 bases from J, the junction contained 11 bases not matched to a gene. The CDR3 runs 15 residues. CDR1 MDHEN and CDR2 SYDVKM come from the germline V gene. This CDR3 reads CASNLLAGSLDTQYF. CDR3 nucleotide sequence: TGTGCCAGCAACCTTCTAGCGGGATCTTTGGATACGCAGTATTTT.

The chain is built from TRBV20-1 and TRBJ2-3; D gene ambiguous. Germline values: CDR1 DFQATT, CDR2 SNEGSKA (reference sequence). Between the trimmed V and J ends, which lost 3 bases and 5 bases, there was a span of 6 bases. The CDR3 has 11 amino acids. CDR3 nucleotides: TGCAGTGCTAGTTTGCGAGATACGCAGTATTTT. It specifies CSASLRDTQYF.

This clone was detected only once. V and J are TRBV5-8 and TRBJ2-7, with a tentative D call TRBD1 (6 bases). Germline V gives CDR1 SGHTS, CDR2 YDEGEE. This CDR3 has 15 amino acids. Trimming removed 1 base from V and 3 bases from J, with 14 bases in between. CDR3 region: CASSLRAGANYEQYF. Here the CDR3 DNA reads TGTGCCAGCAGCTTGAGGGCAGGGGCGAACTACGAGCAGTACTTC. Filled out from reference TRBV5-8 and TRBJ2-7, the complete variable domain reads EAGVTQSPTHLIKTRGQQATLRCSPISGHTSVYWYQQALGLGLQFLLWYDEGEERNRGNFPPRFSGRQFPNYSSELNVNALELEDSALYLCASSLRAGANYEQYFGPGTRLTVT.

The J gene is TRBJ2-2, the V gene TRBV27, with D uncertain. The CDR3 has 14 amino acids. The germline gives CDR1 MNHEY, CDR2 SMNVEV (reference sequence). Deletions cut 3 bases from V and 1 base from J, with 6 bases between. The CDR3 sequence: CASSLSGNTGELFF. The DNA of the CDR3 is TGTGCCAGCAGTTTGTCCGGGAACACCGGGGAGCTGTTTTTT.

This chain joins TRBV30 and TRBJ1-4, with D unresolved. V was trimmed by 4 bases and J by 3 bases, leaving 9 bases between them. The CDR3 totals 13 residues. CDR1 and CDR2 (germline): GTSNPN, SVGIG (reference sequence). CDR3 DNA: TGTGCCTGGAAGGGTGGGCCTAATGAAAAACTGTTTTTT. This encodes CAWKGGPNEKLFF.

The V gene is TRBV19, the J gene TRBJ2-7; D tentatively reads TRBD1 or TRBD2 (5 bases each). Germline V gene data show CDR1 as LNHDA and CDR2 as SQIVND (reference sequence). V was trimmed by 5 bases and J by 2 bases, leaving 13 bases between them. The CDR3 sequence is 14 residues long. The CDR3 DNA sequence: TGTGCCAGTAGTGTCGCTCAGGGACCCTACGAGCAGTACTTC. Translating it yields CASSVAQGPYEQYF.

The chain employs TRBV27 and TRBJ1-1, with D uncertain. The germline V gene encodes CDR1 MNHEY and CDR2 SMNVEV (reference sequence). V lost 5 bases and J 8 bases, leaving 15 bases between the germline ends. The CDR3 sequence is 13 residues long. In DNA form, the CDR3 reads TGTGCCAGCAGTACGGGCAGGACTCCCGAAGCTTTCTTT. This sequence encodes CASSTGRTPEAFF.

This sequence joins TRBV5-1 and TRBJ2-7, with D perhaps matching TRBD1 or TRBD2 (5 bases each). This CDR3 comprises 14 residues. V was trimmed by 1 base and J by 6 bases, leaving 14 bases between them. CDR1 is SGHRS, CDR2 YFSETQ, per germline. CDR3 DNA sequence: TGCGCCAGCAGCTTGTGGGACGGGGCTTCCGAGCAGTACTTC. This gives the protein CASSLWDGASEQYF.

The chain recombines TRBV27 with TRBJ2-7; D not certain. Between the trimmed V and J ends, which lost 3 bases and 5 bases, there was a span of 14 bases. CDR3 length: 14 amino acids. The V gene's germline CDR1 is MNHEY and CDR2 SMNVEV (reference sequence). This chain's CDR3 is CASSLKREYHEQYF. The CDR3, as DNA: TGTGCCAGCAGTTTGAAAAGAGAGTACCACGAGCAGTACTTC.

J is TRBJ2-7 and V is TRBV7-9; tentatively, D is TRBD1 or TRBD2 (5 bases each). V shed 1 base and J shed 6 bases, with 16 bases lying between them. Germline CDR1 and CDR2: SEHNR and FQNEAQ (reference sequence). CDR3 length: 15 amino acids. The CDR3 region has the DNA TGTGCCAGCAGCTTAGACGTTCCCGGGGCCTCCGAGCAGTACTTC. Its translation is CASSLDVPGASEQYF.

The chain employs TRBV5-4 and TRBJ1-1; no definite D call. Germline values: CDR1 SGHNT, CDR2 YYREEE (reference sequence). The CDR3 contains 14 residues. The V and J ends lost 2 bases and 1 base respectively, with 9 bases between them. CDR3 sequence (DNA): TGTGCCAGCAGCTTCTCACAGCCGAACACTGAAGCTTTCTTT. Encoded protein: CASSFSQPNTEAFF.

The chain links TRBV6-5 to TRBJ2-6; D possibly uses TRBD1 or TRBD2 (5 bases each). V was clipped by 6 bases and J by 2 bases, with 8 bases between them. Germline loops: CDR1 MNHEY, CDR2 SVGAGI. This CDR3 is 14 amino acids long. CDR3 nucleotide sequence: TGTGCCAGCAGACCGGGACCTGGGGCCAACGTCCTGACTTTC. Protein sequence: CASRPGPGANVLTF.

This chain uses TRBV5-1 with TRBJ2-2; 9 bases are a match to TRBD1. The V gene end was trimmed by 0 bases and the J gene end by 5 bases; junction bases not matched to a gene: 8. Germline V lookup: CDR1 SGHRS, CDR2 YFSETQ. The CDR3 has 17 residues. CDR3 nucleotides: TGCGCCAGCAGCTTGGGGGGGACAGGGCGAGGAACCGGGGAGCTGTTTTTT. Translated: CASSLGGTGRGTGELFF.

V is TRBV15 and J is TRBJ2-1, with D uncertain. Trimming cost V 0 bases and J 6 bases, with 15 bases left between them. Germline V gene sequence: CDR1 LNHNV, CDR2 YYDKDF (reference sequence). CDR3 length equals 16 residues. CDR3 amino acids: CATSRDRASWLNEQFF. CDR3 DNA: TGTGCCACCAGCAGAGATAGGGCCTCCTGGCTCAATGAGCAGTTCTTC.